These 31 T cell receptor beta chains share one sample of origin, sequenced in a study of blood T cell repertoires in COVID-19. Some clones are missing from TCRdb's copy, which holds only in-frame ones; the method was immunoSEQ multiplex PCR. Of about 98,000 clones in the sample, 82% were seen once. The source material was peripheral blood. The receptors shown here come from a man older than 75 with acute or convalescent COVID-19.

The rearrangement joins TRBV7-7 to TRBJ2-1; 11 bases fit TRBD1. With 5 bases clipped from V and 7 bases from J, the junction kept 4 bases outside the gene matches. This CDR3 contains 14 residues. CDR1 and CDR2 from the germline V gene are SSHAT and FNYEAQ (reference sequence). The CDR3 bases are TGTGCCAGCAGCCGGACAGGGGGCGGGAATGAGCAGTTCTTC. As protein: CASSRTGGGNEQFF.

The chain uses TRBV5-1 and TRBJ2-1; D perhaps matches TRBD1 (6 bases). The CDR3 totals 14 residues. V gave up 4 bases and J gave up 8 bases, with 16 bases separating them. From germline, CDR1 is SGHRS and CDR2 YFSETQ. The CDR3 here is CASSPRDNQDEQFF. In DNA, the CDR3 is TGCGCCAGCAGCCCGAGGGACAACCAGGATGAGCAGTTCTTC.

DNA for the CDR3: TGTGCCAGCTCACCAATGCAGGGGGTAGGATCACCCCTCCACTTT. It translates to CASSPMQGVGSPLHF. V and J are TRBV18 and TRBJ1-6, with TRBD1 identical over 7 bases. The CDR3 is made up of 15 amino acids. CDR1 is KGHSH, CDR2 LQKENI, per germline. V was pared by 2 bases and J by 10 bases, with 8 bases of the junction left unmatched.

CDR3 region: CASRDRAHNSPLHF. The CDR3 DNA sequence: TGTGCCAGCCGGGACAGGGCCCATAATTCACCCCTCCACTTT. The V and J genes are TRBV7-6 and TRBJ1-6; TRBD1 aligns across 9 bases. After removal of 8 bases from V and 5 bases from J, the junction contained 4 bases not matched to a gene. The germline CDR1 and CDR2 sequences are SGHVS and FNYEAQ. The CDR3 has 14 amino acids.

This chain uses TRBV7-2 with TRBJ2-7, with 8 bases identical to TRBD1. Germline V lookup: CDR1 SGHTA, CDR2 FQGNSA. The V segment lost 5 bases and the J segment 0 bases; nucleotides outside the gene matches: 9. The CDR3 is 16 residues long. Here the CDR3 DNA reads TGTGCCAGCAGCGCGACAGGGGTGGGACCCTCCTACGAGCAGTACTTC. This sequence encodes CASSATGVGPSYEQYF.

V gene TRBV7-8 combines with J gene TRBJ2-7; 10 nucleotides line up with TRBD1. The ends lost 5 bases at V and 5 bases at J; junction bases unmatched: 9. The CDR3 has 15 residues. Germline lookup yields CDR1 SGHVS and CDR2 FQNEAQ. CDR3 sequence (DNA): TGTGCCAGCAGCCTCCGACAGGGGGCTAGCAACGAGCAGTACTTC. Its protein is CASSLRQGASNEQYF.

The J gene is TRBJ2-7, the V gene TRBV5-1; TRBD1 agrees at 8 bases. With 6 bases clipped from V and 3 bases from J, the junction kept 5 bases outside the gene matches. The CDR3 has 13 amino acids. Germline loops: CDR1 SGHRS, CDR2 YFSETQ. The CDR3 DNA follows: TGCGCCAGCACTCCCGGGACAGGCTACGAGCAGTACTTC. Its translation is CASTPGTGYEQYF.

The rearrangement links TRBV3-1 (or the pseudogene TRBV3-2) to TRBJ2-2; 7 nucleotides match TRBD2. Unmatched junction bases numbered 1, after V lost 0 bases and J lost 0 bases. Germline V gives CDR1 LGHDT, CDR2 YNNKEL (reference sequence). This CDR3 contains 16 residues. CDR3 coding DNA: TGTGCCAGCAGCCAAGAAGGACTAGCGAACACCGGGGAGCTGTTTTTT. This encodes CASSQEGLANTGELFF.

CDR3 bases: TGTGCCAGCAGTGACAGGGGGCCCCCAGATACGCAGTATTTT. Amino acid sequence: CASSDRGPPDTQYF. This rearrangement joins TRBV2 to TRBJ2-3, with 8 bases lining up with TRBD1. J lost 4 bases, V lost 3 bases, and 3 bases had no gene match. CDR1 is SNHLY and CDR2 is FYNNEI in the germline V gene. The CDR3 contains 14 residues.

This clone was detected only once. The V gene is TRBV28, the J gene TRBJ2-1, with D possibly matching TRBD1 (5 bases). The V end was cut by 3 bases, the J end by 7 bases, with 10 bases between. CDR3 length equals 13 residues. Germline V CDR1 and CDR2: MDHEN, SYDVKM. The CDR3 reads CASSFQGWNEQFF. The CDR3 nucleotides are TGTGCCAGCAGTTTTCAGGGCTGGAATGAGCAGTTCTTC.

V gene TRBV19 combines with J gene TRBJ2-1, with 7 positions matching TRBD2. J was trimmed by 4 bases and V by 0 bases; bases with no gene match: 6. Germline V gives CDR1 LNHDA, CDR2 SQIVND (reference sequence). This CDR3 spans 16 amino acids. CDR3 bases: TGTGCCAGTAGTATAGATGGAGCTAGCGGATACAATGAGCAGTTCTTC. Translated, it gives CASSIDGASGYNEQFF.

The genes are TRBV2 and TRBJ1-1; D is unclear. CDR3 length: 14 residues. CDR1 and CDR2 from the germline V gene are SNHLY and FYNNEI. V was pared by 3 bases and J by 3 bases, with 11 bases between. The chain's CDR3 is CASSDRYRYTEAFF. The CDR3 nucleotides read TGTGCCAGCAGTGATCGGTACAGATACACTGAAGCTTTCTTT.

This chain uses TRBV19 with TRBJ1-5; 7 bases agree with TRBD1. With 10 bases clipped from V and 3 bases from J, the junction kept 9 bases outside the gene matches. The V gene's germline CDR1 is LNHDA and CDR2 SQIVND (reference sequence). The CDR3 totals 14 residues. As DNA, the CDR3 is TGTGCCACCTTCCAGGGGGTCGACAATCAGCCCCAGCATTTT. Protein product: CATFQGVDNQPQHF.

V usage is TRBV28 and J usage is TRBJ1-4; D is perhaps TRBD1 (6 bases). The CDR3 sequence is 14 residues long. V was trimmed by 6 bases and J by 8 bases, leaving 16 bases between them. Germline CDR1 and CDR2: MDHEN and SYDVKM. In DNA form, the CDR3 reads TGTGCCAGCAGGAATACCGGGACATTGGAAAAACTGTTTTTT. Translating gives CASRNTGTLEKLFF. The full variable domain, completed using reference TRBV28 and TRBJ1-4, is DVKVTQSSRYLVKRTGEKVFLECVQDMDHENMFWYRQDPGLGLRLIYFSYDVKMKEKGDIPEGYSVSREKKERFSLILESASTNQTSMYLCASRNTGTLEKLFFGSGTQLSVL.

The genes are TRBV30 and TRBJ1-6; D remains ambiguous. The ends were cut back, 2 bases at V and 8 bases at J, with 10 bases in the middle. Per germline, CDR1 GTSNPN and CDR2 SVGIG (reference sequence). The CDR3 extends over 13 amino acids. The CDR3 DNA reads TGTGCCTGGAGTCAATCCCGGGATTCACCCCTCCACTTT. Its translation: CAWSQSRDSPLHF. The entire variable domain, with the rest obtained from reference TRBV30 and TRBJ1-6, is as follows: SQTIHQWPATLVQPVGSPLSLECTVEGTSNPNLYWYRQAAGRGLQLLFYSVGIGQISSEVPQNLSASRPQDRQFILSSKKLLLSDSGFYLCAWSQSRDSPLHFGNGTRLTVT.

The V and J genes are TRBV28 and TRBJ1-3, with a weak D call TRBD1 (6 bases). V was shortened by 5 bases and J by 0 bases, with 8 bases between the two germline ends. Germline V gene sequence: CDR1 MDHEN, CDR2 SYDVKM. CDR3 size: 14 residues. The CDR3 is CASSQQGSGNTIYF. The CDR3 bases are TGTGCCAGCAGTCAACAGGGCTCTGGAAACACCATATATTTT.

This clone has just a few counts. The chain combines TRBV27 with TRBJ2-7; TRBD1 might be the D (6 bases). Germline-derived CDR1 and CDR2 are MNHEY and SMNVEV (reference sequence). This CDR3 has 13 amino acids. V was cut by 6 bases and J by 2 bases, with 11 bases left in between. The CDR3 bases are TGTGCCAGCAGGCAGACAGGACCCTACGAGCAGTACTTC. It specifies CASRQTGPYEQYF.

CDR3 in DNA: TGCGCCAGCAGCCAAGAGACAACTTCACCCCTCCACTTT. Amino acids: CASSQETTSPLHF. V is TRBV4-3 and J is TRBJ1-6; D gene ambiguous. V was shortened by 0 bases and J by 9 bases, with 6 bases between the two germline ends. This CDR3 region has 13 residues. Germline CDR1 LGHNA, CDR2 YSLEER.

This chain joins TRBV9 and TRBJ1-5, with D tentatively TRBD1 (5 bases). V gave up 2 bases and J gave up 5 bases, with 14 bases separating them. The germline V gene encodes CDR1 SGDLS and CDR2 YYNGEE. The CDR3 is made up of 15 amino acids. The chain's CDR3 is CASSVGGTDHQPQHF. Written as DNA, the CDR3 is TGTGCCAGCAGCGTCGGCGGGACGGATCATCAGCCCCAGCATTTT.

This clone showed up just once. CDR3 loop: CASSATGTGDTQYF. CDR3 nucleotides: TGTGCCAGCAGCGCCACCGGGACAGGGGATACGCAGTATTTT. V is TRBV9 and J is TRBJ2-3; 9 bases fit TRBD1. With 3 bases clipped from V and 6 bases from J, the junction kept 5 bases outside the gene matches. CDR1 and CDR2 (germline): SGDLS, YYNGEE. This CDR3 spans 14 amino acids.

The J gene is TRBJ1-1, the V gene TRBV18; D is possibly TRBD1 (5 bases). Germline CDR1 KGHSH, CDR2 LQKENI. The CDR3 is 14 residues long. The V gene lost 3 bases and the J gene lost 3 bases, with 11 bases spanning the gap. In DNA form, the CDR3 reads TGTGCCAGCTCACCCGACAGTCGGGACACTGAAGCTTTCTTT. Protein sequence: CASSPDSRDTEAFF.

This clone was recorded once. The gene calls are TRBV19 and TRBJ2-3; D possibly corresponds to TRBD1 (6 bases). This CDR3 is built from 14 residues. V was clipped by 5 bases and J by 3 bases, with 12 bases between them. Germline V gene data show CDR1 as LNHDA and CDR2 as SQIVND (reference sequence). The CDR3: CASSSRGKTDTQYF. CDR3 bases: TGTGCCAGTAGTTCCAGGGGAAAGACAGATACGCAGTATTTT.

This rearrangement joins TRBV29-1 to TRBJ1-2; 7 nucleotides match TRBD1. V shed 4 bases, J shed 0 bases, and the junction held 11 bases outside the gene matches. This CDR3 contains 16 residues. The V gene's germline CDR1 is SQVTM and CDR2 ANQGSEA. The DNA of the CDR3 is TGCAGCGTTGTAGGGGGCCCGATCTCTGCTAACTATGGCTACACCTTC. Protein product: CSVVGGPISANYGYTF.

The gene calls are TRBV12-3 or TRBV12-4 and TRBJ1-5; a weak D match, TRBD1 (5 bases). Between the trimmed V and J ends, which lost 5 bases and 4 bases, there was a span of 9 bases. CDR3 size: 13 residues. Here the CDR3 reads CASSAQENQPQHF. The CDR3 nucleotides are TGTGCCAGCAGTGCACAGGAAAATCAGCCCCAGCATTTT.

The V gene is TRBV5-1, the J gene TRBJ1-5; D unclear. The V and J ends lost 0 bases and 6 bases respectively, with 10 bases between them. Germline-derived CDR1 and CDR2 are SGHRS and YFSETQ. This CDR3 has 14 residues. This CDR3 is CASSLESGSQPQHF. The CDR3 coding sequence is TGCGCCAGCAGCTTGGAGTCAGGCTCTCAGCCCCAGCATTTT.

This clone has more than one count but fewer than ten. V gene TRBV27 combines with J gene TRBJ2-3; 11 positions match TRBD2. The germline V gene encodes CDR1 MNHEY and CDR2 SMNVEV (reference sequence). This CDR3 has 17 residues. J gave up 8 bases and V 6 bases, and 16 bases lay outside the gene matches. The DNA of the CDR3 is TGTGCCAGCAGGGGGGGGACTAGCGGTCTAAAATCGGGTACGCAGTATTTT. It is translated as CASRGGTSGLKSGTQYF.

The chain links TRBV2 to TRBJ1-5; 7 nucleotides line up with TRBD1. From germline, CDR1 is SNHLY and CDR2 FYNNEI. After removal of 7 bases from V and 4 bases from J, the junction contained 10 bases not matched to a gene. The CDR3 contains 15 residues. The CDR3 is CASKSNGDSNQPQHF. The DNA of the CDR3 is TGTGCCAGCAAAAGCAATGGGGACAGTAATCAGCCCCAGCATTTT. The variable domain in full, completed from reference TRBV2 and TRBJ1-5, reads EPEVTQTPSHQVTQMGQEVILRCVPISNHLYFYWYRQILGQKVEFLVSFYNNEISEKSEIFDDQFSVERPDGSNFTLKIRSTKLEDSAMYFCASKSNGDSNQPQHFGDGTRLSIL.

The CDR3 sequence: CASSARGPNQPQHF. CDR3 DNA sequence: TGTGCCAGTAGTGCCAGGGGGCCAAATCAGCCCCAGCATTTT. The chain has TRBV19 and TRBJ1-5, with TRBD1 matching 8 bases. Losses at the gene ends were 5 bases for V and 4 bases for J; bases not matched to a gene: 4. Looked up from germline, CDR1 is LNHDA and CDR2 is SQIVND (reference sequence). There are 14 residues in the CDR3.

This chain connects TRBV9 to TRBJ1-6; D unresolved. Trimming left V 4 bases short and J 14 bases short, with 22 bases between. CDR3 size: 15 residues. The V gene's germline CDR1 is SGDLS and CDR2 YYNGEE. The CDR3 region has the DNA TGTGCCAGCAGCCCCAGCGGAGGCCTCTATTCTTCCCTCCACTTT. Translation gives CASSPSGGLYSSLHF.

This chain links TRBV10-2 with TRBJ2-7; 11 bases fit TRBD2. The CDR3 runs to 16 residues. Germline assignment: CDR1 WSHSY and CDR2 SAAADI. V gave up 6 bases and J gave up 4 bases; unmatched junction bases: 11. The DNA of the CDR3 is TGCGCCAGCAGCGCGCGAGCGGCTAGCGGGAGGTACGAGCAGTACTTC. This codes for CASSARAASGRYEQYF.

This sequence joins TRBV5-1 and TRBJ2-7, with 11 bases lining up with TRBD2. J lost 2 bases, V lost 0 bases, and 4 bases had no gene match. CDR1 and CDR2 (germline): SGHRS, YFSETQ. CDR3 length: 16 residues. The CDR3 bases are TGCGCCAGCAGCTTGGCTAGCGGGGGGAAAACCTACGAGCAGTACTTC. Its translation is CASSLASGGKTYEQYF. Based on the CDR3 plus reference TRBV5-1 and TRBJ2-7, the full variable domain is KAGVTQTPRYLIKTRGQQVTLSCSPISGHRSVSWYQQTPGQGLQFLFEYFSETQRNKGNFPGRFSGRQFSNSRSEMNVSTLELGDSALYLCASSLASGGKTYEQYFGPGTRLTVT.